This TCR beta chain was documented in a study of blood T cell repertoires in COVID-19. As for the study in general: COVID-19 samples, acute and convalescent, were from the United States, Italy and Spain.

Study processing details: Estimation of nucleated cell counts relied on the amplification of reference gene primers. Here immunoSEQ multiplex PCR was the method, and the copy in TCRdb shows in-frame clones only, minus some. That table supplies the V and J calls and clone size; D and trimming were determined from the DNA. This table has more than 85,000 clones, 76% appearing once. The CDR3 consists of 15 residues. V lost 10 bases, J lost 6 bases, and 12 bases stayed unmatched. Germline lookup yields CDR1 WNHNN and CDR2 SYGVQD (reference sequence). Sequenced sample: peripheral blood. The chain couples TRBV10-1 to TRBJ2-3; 11 bases match TRBD1. The TCR originated in a woman of 80 years or more with acute or convalescent COVID-19. CDR3 residues: CATLPGQGVRDTQYF. CDR3 nucleotides: TGCGCCACCTTACCGGGACAGGGGGTGAGGGATACGCAGTATTTT.